The next 5 T cell receptor beta chains were all read from a single sample in a study of blood T cells in healthy people across ages. A J-beta primer mix and a sample-barcoded 5' primer were used in a second PCR of about 7 to 12 cycles. TCRdb re-called the 5' RACE reads with MiXCR, one entry per CDR3 protein. The repertoire includes more than 900,000 distinct CDR3 sequences, about 27% of them detected once, and around 9.6% sits in the top ten. The same sample was also used in a study of T cells of mothers and their children.

Sequencing used blood. These receptors were obtained from a middle-aged woman in good health.

In this sample, this clonotype turned up a few times. The V gene is TRBV12-3 or TRBV12-4, the J gene TRBJ1-1, with TRBD1 matching over 10 bases. Losses at the gene ends were 6 bases for V and 0 bases for J; bases not matched to a gene: 4. CDR3 length: 15 residues. CDR3 protein: CASRPGTGVNTEAFF. The DNA of the CDR3 is TGTGCCAGCAGACCCGGGACAGGGGTGAACACTGAAGCTTTCTTT.

In this sample, this clonotype turned up a few times. The chain recombines TRBV14 with TRBJ1-2; D is unresolved. Germline assignment: CDR1 SGHDN and CDR2 FVKESK. Trimming stripped 1 base from V and 4 bases from J, with 10 bases between. This CDR3 spans 14 amino acids. CDR3 nucleotides: TGTGCCAGCAGCCAAGGTTCGGTCCGCTATGGCTACACCTTC. Its protein is CASSQGSVRYGYTF.

This clonotype came up a few times. The rearrangement links TRBV6-5 to TRBJ2-1; D may be TRBD1 (6 bases). With 2 bases removed from V and 6 bases from J, the gap between germline ends came to 11 bases. CDR3 length equals 14 residues. Germline CDR1 reads MNHEY; CDR2 reads SVGAGI. The CDR3, as DNA: TGTGCCAGCAGTTACGACAGGAGGCTCAATGAGCAGTTCTTC. Amino acids: CASSYDRRLNEQFF.

The chain joins TRBV7-2 to TRBJ1-5, with D perhaps matching TRBD1 (6 bases). The CDR3 runs 16 residues. Germline CDR1 SGHTA, CDR2 FQGNSA. V lost 0 bases to trimming and J lost 3 bases, with 12 bases between them. CDR3 DNA sequence: TGTGCCAGCAGCTTAGCTAGCGGGGGGGCCAATCAGCCCCAGCATTTT. It codes for CASSLASGGANQPQHF.

This clonotype was detected a few times. V and J are TRBV7-2 and TRBJ1-5; a weak D match, TRBD1 (6 bases). CDR1 SGHTA and CDR2 FQGNSA come from the germline V gene. V was clipped by 1 base and J by 2 bases, with 12 bases between them. CDR3 length equals 16 residues. CDR3 in DNA: TGTGCCAGCAGCTTAGTCACAGGGTTGGGCAATCAGCCCCAGCATTTT. It is translated as CASSLVTGLGNQPQHF.